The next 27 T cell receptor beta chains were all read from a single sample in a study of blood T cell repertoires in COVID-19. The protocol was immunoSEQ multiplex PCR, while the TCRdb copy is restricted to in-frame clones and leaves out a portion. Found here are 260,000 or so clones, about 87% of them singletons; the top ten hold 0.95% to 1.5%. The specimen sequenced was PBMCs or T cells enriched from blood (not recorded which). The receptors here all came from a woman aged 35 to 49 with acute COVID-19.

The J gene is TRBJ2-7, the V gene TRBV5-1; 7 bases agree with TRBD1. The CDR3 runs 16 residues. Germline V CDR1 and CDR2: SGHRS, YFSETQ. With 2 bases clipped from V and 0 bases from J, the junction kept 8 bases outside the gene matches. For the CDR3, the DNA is TGCGCCAGCAGCTTAGCTTGGGGACAGAACTCCTACGAGCAGTACTTC. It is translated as CASSLAWGQNSYEQYF.

CDR3: CASSGGLGTYYGYTF. The CDR3 nucleotides are TGTGCCAGCAGCGGCGGTTTGGGGACATACTATGGCTACACCTTC. V and J are TRBV5-4 and TRBJ1-2, with D possibly TRBD1 on 6 matching bases. Trimming shortened V by 4 bases and J by 3 bases, and 16 bases separated the two germline ends. Germline V gives CDR1 SGHNT, CDR2 YYREEE (reference sequence). This CDR3 is 15 amino acids long.

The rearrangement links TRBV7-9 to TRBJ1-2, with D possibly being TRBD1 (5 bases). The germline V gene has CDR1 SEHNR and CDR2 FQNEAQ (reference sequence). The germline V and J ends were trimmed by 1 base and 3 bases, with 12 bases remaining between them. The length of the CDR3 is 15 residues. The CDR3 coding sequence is TGTGCCAGCAGCTTAGGACAAGGGGAAGACTATGGCTACACCTTC. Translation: CASSLGQGEDYGYTF.

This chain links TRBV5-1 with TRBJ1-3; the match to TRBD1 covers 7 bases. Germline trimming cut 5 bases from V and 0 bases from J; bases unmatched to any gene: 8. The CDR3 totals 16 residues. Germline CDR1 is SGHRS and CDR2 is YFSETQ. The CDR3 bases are TGCGCCAGCAGGCCTGGACAGGCCTTCTCTGGAAACACCATATATTTT. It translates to CASRPGQAFSGNTIYF. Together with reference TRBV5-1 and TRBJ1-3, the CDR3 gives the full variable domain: KAGVTQTPRYLIKTRGQQVTLSCSPISGHRSVSWYQQTPGQGLQFLFEYFSETQRNKGNFPGRFSGRQFSNSRSEMNVSTLELGDSALYLCASRPGQAFSGNTIYFGEGSWLTVV.

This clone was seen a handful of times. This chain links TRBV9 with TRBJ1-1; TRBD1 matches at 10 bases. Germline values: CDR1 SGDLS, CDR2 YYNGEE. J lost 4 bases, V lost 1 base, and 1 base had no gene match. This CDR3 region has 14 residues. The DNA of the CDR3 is TGTGCCAGCAGCGTAAGGACAGGGGGCACTGAAGCTTTCTTT. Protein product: CASSVRTGGTEAFF.

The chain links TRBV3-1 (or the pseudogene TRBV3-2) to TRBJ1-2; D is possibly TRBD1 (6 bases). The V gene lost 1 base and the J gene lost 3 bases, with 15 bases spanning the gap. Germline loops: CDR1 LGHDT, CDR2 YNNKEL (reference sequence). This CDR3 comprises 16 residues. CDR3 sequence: CASSQASPGVDYGYTF. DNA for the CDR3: TGTGCCAGCAGCCAAGCCTCTCCAGGGGTAGACTATGGCTACACCTTC.

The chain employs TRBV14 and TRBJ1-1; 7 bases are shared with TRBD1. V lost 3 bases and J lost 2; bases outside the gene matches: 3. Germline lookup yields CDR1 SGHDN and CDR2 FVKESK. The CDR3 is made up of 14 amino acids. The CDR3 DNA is TGTGCCAGCAGCCAGAGGACAGGTAACACTGAAGCTTTCTTT. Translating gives CASSQRTGNTEAFF.

CDR3 sequence (DNA): TGTGCCAGCAGCCAAGTAATCCGGGACAGTAGTTCGTCCTACGAGCAGTACGTC. The encoded protein is CASSQVIRDSSSSYEQYV. The chain couples TRBV14 to TRBJ2-7, with TRBD1 identical over 7 bases. The CDR3 contains 18 residues. Germline CDR1 reads SGHDN; CDR2 reads FVKESK. Trimming at V came to 1 base and at J to 1 base, leaving 13 bases not matched to a gene.

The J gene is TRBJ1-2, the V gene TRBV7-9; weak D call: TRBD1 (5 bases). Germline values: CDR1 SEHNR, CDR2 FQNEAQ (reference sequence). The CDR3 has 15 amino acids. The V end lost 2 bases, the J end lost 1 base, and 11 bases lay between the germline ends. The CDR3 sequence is CASSLSRASNYGYTF. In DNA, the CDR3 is TGTGCCAGCAGCTTATCCAGGGCCAGTAACTATGGCTACACCTTC.

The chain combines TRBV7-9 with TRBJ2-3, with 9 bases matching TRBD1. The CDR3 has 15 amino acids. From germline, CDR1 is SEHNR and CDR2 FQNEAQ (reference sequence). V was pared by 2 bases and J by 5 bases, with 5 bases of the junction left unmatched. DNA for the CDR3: TGTGCCAGCAGCTTAACAACAGGGGGCGGAGATACGCAGTATTTT. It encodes CASSLTTGGGDTQYF.

CDR3 bases: TGTGCCAGCAGCGTACAGGGACGGGATACTTCACCCCTCCACTTT. This translates into CASSVQGRDTSPLHF. The rearrangement uses TRBV7-2 and TRBJ1-6; D perhaps matches TRBD1 (6 bases). The germline CDR1 and CDR2 sequences are SGHTA and FQGNSA. The V end lost 5 bases, the J end lost 9 bases, and 17 bases lay between the germline ends. CDR3 length equals 15 residues.

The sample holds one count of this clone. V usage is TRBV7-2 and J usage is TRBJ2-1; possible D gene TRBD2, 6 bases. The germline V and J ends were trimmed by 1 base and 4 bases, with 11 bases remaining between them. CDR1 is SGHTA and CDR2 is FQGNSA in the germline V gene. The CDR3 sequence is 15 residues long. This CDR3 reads CASSLDLGGYNEQFF. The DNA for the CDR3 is TGTGCCAGCAGCTTAGATCTCGGAGGGTACAATGAGCAGTTCTTC.

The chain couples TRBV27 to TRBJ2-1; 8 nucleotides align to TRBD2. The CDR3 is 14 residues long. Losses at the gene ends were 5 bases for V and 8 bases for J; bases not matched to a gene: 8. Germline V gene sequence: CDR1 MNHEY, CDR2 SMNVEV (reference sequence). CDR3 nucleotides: TGTGCCAGCAGTGCGAGGACTAGCTTAGATGAGCAGTTCTTC. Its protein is CASSARTSLDEQFF.

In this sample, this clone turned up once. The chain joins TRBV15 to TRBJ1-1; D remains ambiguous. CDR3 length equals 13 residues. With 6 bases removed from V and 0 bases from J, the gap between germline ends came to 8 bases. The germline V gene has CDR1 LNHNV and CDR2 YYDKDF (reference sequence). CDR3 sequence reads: CATREGLNTEAFF. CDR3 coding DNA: TGTGCCACCAGGGAGGGATTGAACACTGAAGCTTTCTTT.

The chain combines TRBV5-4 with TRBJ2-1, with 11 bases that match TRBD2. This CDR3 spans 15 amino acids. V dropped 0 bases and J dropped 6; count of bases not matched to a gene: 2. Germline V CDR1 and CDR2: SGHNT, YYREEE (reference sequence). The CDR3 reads CASSLVSGRANEQFF. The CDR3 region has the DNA TGTGCCAGCAGCTTGGTTAGCGGGAGGGCCAATGAGCAGTTCTTC.

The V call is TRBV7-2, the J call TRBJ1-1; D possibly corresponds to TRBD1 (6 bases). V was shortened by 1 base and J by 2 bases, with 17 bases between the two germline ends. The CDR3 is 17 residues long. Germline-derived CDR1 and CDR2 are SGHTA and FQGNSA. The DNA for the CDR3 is TGTGCCAGCAGCTTAGAGCAATCCTGGGGGCAAAACACTGAAGCTTTCTTT. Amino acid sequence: CASSLEQSWGQNTEAFF. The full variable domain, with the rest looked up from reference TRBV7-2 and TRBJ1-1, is GAGVSQSPSNKVTEKGKDVELRCDPISGHTALYWYRQSLGQGLEFLIYFQGNSAPDKSGLPSDRFSAERTGGSVSTLTIQRTQQEDSAVYLCASSLEQSWGQNTEAFFGQGTRLTVV.

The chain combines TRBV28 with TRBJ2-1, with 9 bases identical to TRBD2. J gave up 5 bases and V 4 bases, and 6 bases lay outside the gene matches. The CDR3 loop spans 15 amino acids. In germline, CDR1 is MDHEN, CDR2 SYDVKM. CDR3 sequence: CASSSSQREDNEQFF. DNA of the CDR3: TGTGCCAGCAGTTCGAGCCAGCGGGAGGACAATGAGCAGTTCTTC. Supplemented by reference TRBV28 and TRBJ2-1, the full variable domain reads DVKVTQSSRYLVKRTGEKVFLECVQDMDHENMFWYRQDPGLGLRLIYFSYDVKMKEKGDIPEGYSVSREKKERFSLILESASTNQTSMYLCASSSSQREDNEQFFGPGTRLTVL.

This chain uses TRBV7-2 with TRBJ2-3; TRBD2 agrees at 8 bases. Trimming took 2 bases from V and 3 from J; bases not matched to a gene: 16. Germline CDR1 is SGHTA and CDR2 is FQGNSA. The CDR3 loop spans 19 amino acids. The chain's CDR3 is CASSLNERERGVRTDTQYF. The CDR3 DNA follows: TGTGCCAGCAGCTTAAACGAGCGGGAGAGAGGCGTGCGGACAGATACGCAGTATTTT.

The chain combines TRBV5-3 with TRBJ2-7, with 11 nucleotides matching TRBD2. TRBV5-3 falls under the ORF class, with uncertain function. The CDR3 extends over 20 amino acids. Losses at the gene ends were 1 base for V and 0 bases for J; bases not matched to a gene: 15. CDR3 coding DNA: TGTGCCAGAAGCTTGCGTAGAAGGCAGACTAGCGGGGTGAGCTCCTACGAGCAGTACGTC. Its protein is CARSLRRRQTSGVSSYEQYV.

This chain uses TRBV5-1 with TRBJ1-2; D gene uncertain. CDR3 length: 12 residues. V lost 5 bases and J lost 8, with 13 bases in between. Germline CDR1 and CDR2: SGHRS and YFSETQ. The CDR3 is CASSLERRGYTF. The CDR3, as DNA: TGCGCCAGCAGTTTAGAGCGGCGGGGCTACACCTTC.

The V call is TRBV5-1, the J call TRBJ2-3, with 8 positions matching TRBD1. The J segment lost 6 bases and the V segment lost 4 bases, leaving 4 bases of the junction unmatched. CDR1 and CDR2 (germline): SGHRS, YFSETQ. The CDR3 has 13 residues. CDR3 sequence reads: CASSMDRDDTQYF. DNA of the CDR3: TGCGCCAGCAGCATGGACAGGGACGATACGCAGTATTTT.

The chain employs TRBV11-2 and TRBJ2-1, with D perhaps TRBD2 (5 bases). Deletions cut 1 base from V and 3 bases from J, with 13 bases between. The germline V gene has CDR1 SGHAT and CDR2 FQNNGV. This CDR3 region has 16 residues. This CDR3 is CASSLGGKRRYNEQFF. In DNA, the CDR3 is TGTGCCAGCAGCTTAGGAGGGAAGCGCCGCTACAATGAGCAGTTCTTC.

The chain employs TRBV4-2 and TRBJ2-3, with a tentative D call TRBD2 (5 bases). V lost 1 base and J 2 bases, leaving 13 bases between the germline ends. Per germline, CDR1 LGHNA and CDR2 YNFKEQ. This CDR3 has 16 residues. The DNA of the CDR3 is TGTGCCAGCAGCCAAGGCCAAGCGGAAGCCACAGATACGCAGTATTTT. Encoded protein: CASSQGQAEATDTQYF.

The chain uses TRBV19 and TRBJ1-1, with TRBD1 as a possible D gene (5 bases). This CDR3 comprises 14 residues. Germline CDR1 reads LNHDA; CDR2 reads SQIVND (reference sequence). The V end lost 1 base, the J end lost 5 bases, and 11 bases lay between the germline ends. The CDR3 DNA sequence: TGTGCCAGTAGTATAGCCACAGGCAGGACTGAAGCTTTCTTT. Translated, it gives CASSIATGRTEAFF. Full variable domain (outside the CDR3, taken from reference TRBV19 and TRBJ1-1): DGGITQSPKYLFRKEGQNVTLSCEQNLNHDAMYWYRQDPGQGLRLIYYSQIVNDFQKGDIAEGYSVSREKKESFPLTVTSAQKNPTAFYLCASSIATGRTEAFFGQGTRLTVV.

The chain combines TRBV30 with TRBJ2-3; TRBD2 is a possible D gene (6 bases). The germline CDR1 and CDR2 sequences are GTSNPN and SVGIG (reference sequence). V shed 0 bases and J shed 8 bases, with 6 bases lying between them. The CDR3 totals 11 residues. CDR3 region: CAWSVGGTQYF. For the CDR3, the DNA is TGTGCCTGGAGTGTGGGGGGTACGCAGTATTTT.

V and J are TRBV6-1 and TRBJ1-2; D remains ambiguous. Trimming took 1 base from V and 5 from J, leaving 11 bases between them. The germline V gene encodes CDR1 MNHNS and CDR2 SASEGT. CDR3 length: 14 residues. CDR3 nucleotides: TGTGCCAGCAGTGAAGGGAGCAGCCCGTATGGCTACACCTTC. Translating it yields CASSEGSSPYGYTF.

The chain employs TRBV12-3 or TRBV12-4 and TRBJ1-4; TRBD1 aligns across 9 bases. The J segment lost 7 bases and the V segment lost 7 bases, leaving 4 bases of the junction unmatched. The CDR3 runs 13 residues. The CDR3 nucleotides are TGTGCCAGCACCAGGGACAGGGCTGAAAAACTGTTTTTT. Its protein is CASTRDRAEKLFF.